This TCR beta chain was sequenced for a study of T cell responses to AZD1222 COVID-19 vaccine. Worth noting for this clone: The antigen remains unidentified.

The CDR3 totals 14 residues. Germline V lookup: CDR1 MDHEN, CDR2 SYDVKM. Losses at the gene ends were 6 bases for V and 5 bases for J; bases not matched to a gene: 8. Data came from immunoSEQ multiplex PCR; TCRdb stores just in-frame clones and leaves some out. The data show roughly 130,000 clones, 88% seen once. General study findings and limits: There were vaccine-associated CD4 TCRs across spike, dominant at 160-218 and 743-854. The study identified only five to seven AZD1222 recipients as seropositive at baseline.

The source is an adult in good health. Sequences were derived from peripheral blood, sampled on day 0 of MenACWY control vaccination. This chain connects TRBV28 to TRBJ2-7; 9 nucleotides line up with TRBD1. CDR3 loop: CASRTGTGFHEQYF. As DNA, the CDR3 is TGTGCCAGCAGAACCGGGACAGGGTTCCACGAGCAGTACTTC.